The entry below describes one T cell receptor (beta chain). By share, this clonotype ranks as medium-sized (0.01 to 0.1%). What antigen it recognizes has not been identified. No clone much larger than this one lies a single base away; base qualities are absent. These data come from a study of early T cells in non-severe SARS-CoV-2 infection (dated by TCRdb to the early 2020s). Study-level background: Bulk RNA from unsorted whole blood was used for TCR sequencing, so alpha and beta chains could not be paired.

The full study reports these points: VDJdb matching was skewed toward anti-spike CD8 responses and likely underestimated virus-specific expansions by missing private and CD4 specificities.

The V end loses 4 bases and the J end loses 0 bases, and a stretch of 9 bases separates them. CDR1 and CDR2 are drawn from the germline V gene: SGHTA, FQGNSA. The CDR3 runs 14 residues from the cysteine to the phenylalanine. Just CDR3 DNA is preserved here, 42 bases in frame from base 1. A case-control design nested within a healthcare worker cohort in London, UK, was used, with weekly nasopharyngeal swab PCR tests and blood sampling performed. Healthcare workers were recruited between 23 and 31 March 2020, during the week of the UK lockdown, and were followed weekly for up to roughly 15 weeks. The library was produced with 5' RACE. TCRdb shows the sequencer as NextSeq 500. Unique molecular identifiers were attached to individual cDNA molecules in the TCR library protocol so that sequencing error and PCR bias could be corrected. TCR alpha and beta chains were both sequenced, and the abundances of alpha and beta sequences in each sample were closely correlated with each other. On the study's bioinformatics: Decombinator V4 was used to annotate TCR sequences for V gene, J gene and CDR3. TCRs were defined as expanded if a significant change between any two time points was detected under a Poisson model with p below 0.0001. TCR abundances were normalised to the total number of TCRs sequenced per sample and expressed as counts per million. MAIT TCRs were defined by TRAV1-2 paired with TRAJ12, TRAJ20 or TRAJ33, and iNKT TCRs by TRAV10 paired with TRAJ18. A search of VDJdb, accessed on 1 November 2021, was run for TCRs annotated to CMV, EBV and SARS-CoV-2, with TCRs annotated for multiple antigens excluded. Clones were called with MiXCR by TCRdb after fastp trimmed the public reads at Q25, and only in-frame beta chains were retained. Rows are combined by CDR3 protein, so each entry shows the most common genes and DNA. None of the V and J calls come from the authors' own analysis; TCRdb made them. The sample includes about 50,000 distinct CDR3 sequences, with around 9.6% observed a single time. About 5.3% of the sample rests with the top ten.

This sequence uses TRBV7-2 and TRBJ1-1; possibly the D gene is TRBD1, per 5 matching bases. The sequencing used whole blood, collected at baseline. The receptor's source is an adult who was a healthcare worker with PCR-confirmed SARS-CoV-2 infection or an uninfected control (not recorded which). The CDR3 in this case is CASSSSRVNTEAFF. The sequenced DNA is TGTGCCAGCAGCTCTAGCAGGGTGAACACTGAAGCTTTCTTT.